Shown below are 29 T cell receptor beta chains from a single sample sequenced in a study of CD8 T cells in Susac syndrome. An input of roughly 0.5 to 1 ug of RNA was subjected to reverse transcription using random hexamers. TCRdb passed the immunoSEQ multiplex PCR reads through MiXCR, listing each CDR3 protein once. The sample shows about 150,000 distinct CDR3 sequences, roughly 94% of them seen only once. The sequenced sample was CD8+ T cells from PBMCs. These TCRs come from a human donor with multiple sclerosis.

The chain has TRBV24-1 and TRBJ2-1; 7 bases are a match to TRBD1. V dropped 3 bases and J dropped 5; count of bases not matched to a gene: 6. This CDR3 spans 15 amino acids. Germline CDR1 is KGHDR and CDR2 is SFDVKD. CDR3 DNA sequence: TGTGCCACCAGTGATCCCGACAGGGCCGACAATGAGCAGTTCTTC. It encodes CATSDPDRADNEQFF.

The chain is built from TRBV25-1 and TRBJ1-1, with a weak D call TRBD1 (5 bases). The V gene's germline CDR1 is MGHDK and CDR2 SYGVNS. This CDR3 is 13 amino acids long. Trimming took 3 bases from V and 3 from J, leaving 8 bases between them. The CDR3 here is CASSEGVHTEAFF. The CDR3 nucleotides are TGTGCCAGCAGTGAGGGGGTGCACACTGAAGCTTTCTTT.

V and J are TRBV15 and TRBJ1-2, with a weak D call TRBD1 (5 bases). Per the germline V gene, CDR1 is LNHNV and CDR2 is YYDKDF (reference sequence). With 0 bases removed from V and 3 bases from J, the gap between germline ends came to 8 bases. The CDR3 has 14 amino acids. CDR3: CATSRDRGYYGYTF. CDR3 DNA sequence: TGTGCCACCAGCAGAGATCGGGGGTACTATGGCTACACCTTC.

This clonotype was picked up one time. The chain is built from TRBV20-1 and TRBJ1-2; D perhaps matches TRBD1 (6 bases). Germline assignment: CDR1 DFQATT and CDR2 SNEGSKA (reference sequence). The CDR3 is 15 amino acids. Trimming removed 0 bases at V and 4 bases at J, with 15 bases between. The CDR3 loop is CSARDNTGIFYGYTF. The CDR3 DNA reads as TGCAGTGCTAGAGATAACACAGGGATATTCTATGGCTACACCTTC.

This clonotype was counted a single time. V usage is TRBV4-1 and J usage is TRBJ2-5; weak D call: TRBD2 (5 bases). V was pared by 4 bases and J by 6 bases, with 15 bases between. CDR3 length: 14 residues. Germline values: CDR1 MGHRA, CDR2 YSYEKL. This CDR3 reads CASSPIEGGKTQYF. The DNA for the CDR3 is TGCGCCAGCAGCCCGATTGAGGGTGGGAAGACCCAGTACTTC.

J is TRBJ2-7 and V is TRBV18, with 10 bases fitting TRBD2. CDR3 length equals 14 residues. V lost 8 bases, J lost 3 bases, and 7 bases stayed unmatched. Germline values: CDR1 KGHSH, CDR2 LQKENI. The CDR3 sequence is CASTLAGELYEQYF. The CDR3 bases are TGTGCCAGCACGCTAGCGGGGGAGCTCTACGAGCAGTACTTC.

This clonotype was counted once. The rearrangement uses TRBV5-1 and TRBJ2-7; tentative D call: TRBD2 (6 bases). Between the trimmed V and J ends, which lost 1 base and 6 bases, there was a span of 17 bases. The CDR3 loop spans 15 amino acids. Germline assignment: CDR1 SGHRS and CDR2 YFSETQ. The CDR3: CASSLNGGTAVEQYF. CDR3 DNA sequence: TGCGCCAGCAGCTTGAATGGGGGGACGGCGGTCGAGCAGTACTTC.

The gene calls are TRBV5-4 and TRBJ2-1, with D tentatively TRBD2 (6 bases). The CDR3 extends over 13 amino acids. CDR1 SGHNT and CDR2 YYREEE come from the germline V gene (reference sequence). V gave up 4 bases and J gave up 6 bases, with 11 bases separating them. CDR3: CASSGGLINEQFF. The DNA of the CDR3 is TGTGCCAGCAGCGGAGGACTAATCAATGAGCAGTTCTTC.

J is TRBJ1-6 and V is TRBV30, with D hard to call. The V end was cut by 0 bases, the J end by 6 bases, with 15 bases between. This CDR3 is built from 16 residues. CDR1 is GTSNPN, CDR2 SVGIG, per germline (reference sequence). The chain's CDR3 is CAWSVGRRGPNSPLHF. CDR3 nucleotides: TGTGCCTGGAGTGTAGGGCGGCGGGGTCCTAATTCACCCCTCCACTTT.

V gene TRBV5-1 combines with J gene TRBJ2-5; 9 bases are shared with TRBD1. Looked up from germline, CDR1 is SGHRS and CDR2 is YFSETQ. This CDR3 has 16 amino acids. V trimming: 4 bases; J trimming: 0 bases; junction bases outside the gene matches: 7. The CDR3 DNA reads as TGCGCCAGCAGCCCCCGGGACAGGGAAAACCAAGAGACCCAGTACTTC. It yields the protein CASSPRDRENQETQYF.

The CDR3 DNA reads as TGTGCCAGCAGTTCCGAAGGAAACTATAATTCACCCCTCCACTTT. Residues: CASSSEGNYNSPLHF. The rearrangement links TRBV6-2 or TRBV6-3 to TRBJ1-6; D is undetermined. V lost 4 bases, J lost 3 bases, and 10 bases lay in between. The germline V gene has CDR1 MNHEY and CDR2 SVGEGT. This CDR3 is 15 amino acids long.

This chain connects TRBV19 to TRBJ2-1, with 7 bases matching TRBD1. This CDR3 spans 13 amino acids. J was trimmed by 8 bases and V by 5 bases; bases with no gene match: 6. The germline V gene has CDR1 LNHDA and CDR2 SQIVND (reference sequence). In DNA, the CDR3 is TGTGCCAGTAGTTTTACAGGGGCGGATGAGCAGTTCTTC. Protein: CASSFTGADEQFF.

V gene TRBV29-1 combines with J gene TRBJ2-7; D is possibly TRBD2 (7 bases). CDR3 size: 13 residues. With 6 bases removed from V and 4 bases from J, the gap between germline ends came to 16 bases. CDR1 is SQVTM, CDR2 ANQGSEA, per germline. This CDR3 is CSVRGRGKYEQYF. Here the CDR3 DNA reads TGCAGCGTGCGGGGGCGCGGGAAATACGAGCAGTACTTC.

CDR3: CASSLDSLNSPNTGELFF. CDR3 DNA: TGTGCCAGCAGCCTCGACAGCTTAAACTCCCCGAACACCGGGGAGCTGTTTTTT. The rearrangement joins TRBV7-9 to TRBJ2-2, with a tentative D call TRBD1 (5 bases). V lost 5 bases and J lost 0, with 19 bases in between. There are 18 residues in the CDR3. Per the germline V gene, CDR1 is SEHNR and CDR2 is FQNEAQ (reference sequence).

The CDR3 DNA follows: TGTGCCAGCTGGACAGGGCTGGGCGAGCAGTACTTC. Encoded protein: CASWTGLGEQYF. V usage is TRBV27 and J usage is TRBJ2-7; 8 bases line up with TRBD1. The germline V gene has CDR1 MNHEY and CDR2 SMNVEV (reference sequence). The CDR3 covers 12 residues. Trimming took 8 bases from V and 6 from J; bases not matched to a gene: 6.

The chain combines TRBV5-6 with TRBJ1-5; D ambiguous. V lost 0 bases and J 4 bases, leaving 14 bases between the germline ends. This CDR3 is 16 amino acids long. Germline CDR1 reads SGHDT; CDR2 reads YYEEEE. CDR3 sequence reads: CASSLGAGGGNQPQHF. In DNA form, the CDR3 reads TGTGCCAGCAGCTTGGGTGCCGGCGGAGGGAATCAGCCCCAGCATTTT.

The chain recombines TRBV27 with TRBJ1-2; D is uncertain. The CDR3 covers 14 residues. Trimming took 6 bases from V and 4 from J, leaving 15 bases between them. Germline values: CDR1 MNHEY, CDR2 SMNVEV (reference sequence). The DNA of the CDR3 is TGTGCCAGCAGCCCTCAGTCAAACATCTATGGCTACACCTTC. Translated, it gives CASSPQSNIYGYTF.

The chain has TRBV20-1 and TRBJ2-6; D is undetermined. The CDR3 spans 16 residues. The germline gives CDR1 DFQATT, CDR2 SNEGSKA (reference sequence). Trimming removed 0 bases from V and 1 base from J, with 10 bases in between. CDR3 sequence: CSARERTESGANVLTF. The CDR3 nucleotides are TGCAGTGCTAGAGAGAGAACGGAGTCTGGGGCCAACGTCCTGACTTTC.

This CDR3 is CASSPPRGHSTEAFF. The CDR3 bases are TGTGCCAGCAGTCCCCCGAGGGGGCATAGCACTGAAGCTTTCTTT. This chain links TRBV27 with TRBJ1-1; 7 bases align to TRBD1. CDR3 length equals 15 residues. V lost 5 bases and J lost 4; bases outside the gene matches: 10. Germline V gene sequence: CDR1 MNHEY, CDR2 SMNVEV (reference sequence).

V usage is TRBV12-3 or TRBV12-4 and J usage is TRBJ2-7; maybe TRBD1 (6 bases). The germline V and J ends were trimmed by 7 bases and 2 bases, with 9 bases remaining between them. This CDR3 has 12 residues. This chain's CDR3 is CASTTGTYEQYF. The CDR3, as DNA: TGTGCCAGCACTACAGGGACCTACGAGCAGTACTTC.

The rearrangement links TRBV6-5 to TRBJ2-1, with D possibly matching TRBD1 (5 bases). Germline V gives CDR1 MNHEY, CDR2 SVGAGI. This CDR3 region has 14 residues. V lost 6 bases and J lost 0, with 9 bases in between. CDR3 region: CASRLTDSYNEQFF. CDR3 coding DNA: TGTGCCAGCAGACTGACAGACTCCTACAATGAGCAGTTCTTC.

This chain joins TRBV20-1 and TRBJ2-3, with D tentatively TRBD1 (5 bases). Germline V gene data show CDR1 as DFQATT and CDR2 as SNEGSKA (reference sequence). The V and J ends lost 6 bases and 0 bases respectively, with 13 bases between them. The CDR3 sequence is 14 residues long. The CDR3 region is CSAQQEPSTDTQYF. The CDR3, as DNA: TGCAGTGCCCAACAGGAACCAAGCACAGATACGCAGTATTTT.

V usage is TRBV29-1 and J usage is TRBJ1-2, with D unclear. The CDR3 is 13 amino acids. V dropped 5 bases and J dropped 8 bases, with 18 bases sitting between them. CDR1 and CDR2 (germline): SQVTM, ANQGSEA. This chain's CDR3 is CSVSKRRDRGYTF. The CDR3 region has the DNA TGCAGCGTTAGTAAGAGGAGAGATAGAGGCTACACCTTC.

The chain combines TRBV20-1 with TRBJ2-1; 11 nucleotides agree with TRBD1. The CDR3 contains 16 residues. CDR1 DFQATT and CDR2 SNEGSKA come from the germline V gene (reference sequence). After removal of 0 bases from V and 4 bases from J, the junction contained 5 bases not matched to a gene. This CDR3 reads CSARDRDRGKYNEQFF. The CDR3 nucleotides read TGCAGTGCTAGAGATCGGGACAGGGGGAAATACAATGAGCAGTTCTTC.

This rearrangement joins TRBV2 to TRBJ2-1, with 13 bases fitting TRBD2. The junction had 6 bases not matched to a gene; V was cut back by 11 bases and J by 8 bases. Germline V gene sequence: CDR1 SNHLY, CDR2 FYNNEI. The CDR3 loop spans 13 amino acids. This CDR3 is CAGTSGGAYEQFF. The CDR3 coding sequence is TGTGCCGGTACTAGCGGGGGGGCTTATGAGCAGTTCTTC. The full variable domain, in which reference TRBV2 and TRBJ2-1 provide the parts outside the CDR3, is EPEVTQTPSHQVTQMGQEVILRCVPISNHLYFYWYRQILGQKVEFLVSFYNNEISEKSEIFDDQFSVERPDGSNFTLKIRSTKLEDSAMYFCAGTSGGAYEQFFGPGTRLTVL.

This chain joins TRBV3-1 and TRBJ1-2; D not certain. The germline V gene encodes CDR1 LGHDT and CDR2 YNNKEL (reference sequence). V was pared by 2 bases and J by 0 bases, with 13 bases between. The CDR3 covers 16 residues. The CDR3 coding sequence is TGTGCCAGCAGCCAACGGGTCGGGAGGGCTAACTATGGCTACACCTTC. Translating gives CASSQRVGRANYGYTF.

DNA for the CDR3: TGCAGCGTGACCGGGACTAGCGGGGGGCGGTACAATGAGCAGTTCTTC. It encodes CSVTGTSGGRYNEQFF. V and J are TRBV29-1 and TRBJ2-1; TRBD2 agrees at 15 bases. Germline-derived CDR1 and CDR2 are SQVTM and ANQGSEA. The CDR3 runs to 16 residues. Trimming cost V 6 bases and J 4 bases; bases outside gene matches: 7.

The CDR3 sequence: CASSLGESRTDTQYF. As DNA, the CDR3 is TGTGCCAGCAGTTTAGGAGAGTCCCGCACAGATACGCAGTATTTT. The chain couples TRBV27 to TRBJ2-3; D unresolved. The germline gives CDR1 MNHEY, CDR2 SMNVEV (reference sequence). This CDR3 is 15 amino acids long. Trimming took off 2 bases at V and 1 base at J, with 10 bases between the two ends.

The chain carries TRBV20-1 and TRBJ1-2; TRBD1 might be the D (6 bases). The germline gives CDR1 DFQATT, CDR2 SNEGSKA (reference sequence). Trimming left V 6 bases short and J 4 bases short, with 12 bases between. The CDR3 runs to 12 residues. For the CDR3, the DNA is TGCAGTGCCACGGGGGGCACCTATGGCTACACCTTC. This encodes CSATGGTYGYTF.